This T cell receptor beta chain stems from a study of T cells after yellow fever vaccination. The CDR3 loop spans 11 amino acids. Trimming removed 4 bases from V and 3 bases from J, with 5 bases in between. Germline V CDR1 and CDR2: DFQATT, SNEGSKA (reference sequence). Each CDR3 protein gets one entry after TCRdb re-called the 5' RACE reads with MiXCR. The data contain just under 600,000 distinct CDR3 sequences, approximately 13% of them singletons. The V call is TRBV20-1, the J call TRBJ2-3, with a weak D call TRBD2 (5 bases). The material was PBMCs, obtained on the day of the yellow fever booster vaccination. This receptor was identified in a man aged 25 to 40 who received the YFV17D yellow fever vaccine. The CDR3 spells CSAKRTDTQYF. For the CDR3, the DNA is TGCAGTGCTAAGCGGACAGATACGCAGTATTTT.